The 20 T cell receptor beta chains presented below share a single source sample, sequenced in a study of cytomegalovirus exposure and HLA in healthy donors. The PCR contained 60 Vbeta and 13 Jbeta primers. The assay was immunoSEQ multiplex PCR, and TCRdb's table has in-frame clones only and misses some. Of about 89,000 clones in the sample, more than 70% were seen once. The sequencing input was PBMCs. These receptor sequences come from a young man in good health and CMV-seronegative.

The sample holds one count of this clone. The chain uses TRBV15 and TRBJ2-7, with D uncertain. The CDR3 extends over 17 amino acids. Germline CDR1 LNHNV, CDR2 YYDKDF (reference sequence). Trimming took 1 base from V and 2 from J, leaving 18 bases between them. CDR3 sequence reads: CATSRGPKKTDTYEQYF. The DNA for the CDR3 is TGTGCCACCAGCAGAGGCCCCAAAAAGACCGACACCTACGAGCAGTACTTC.

The CDR3 DNA reads TGTGCCAGCAATACTCTAGCGGGAGTAGTCTATGAGCAGTTCTTC. The encoded protein is CASNTLAGVVYEQFF. The chain links TRBV6-1 to TRBJ2-1, with 10 bases aligning to TRBD2. Losses at the gene ends were 7 bases for V and 8 bases for J; bases not matched to a gene: 11. The CDR3 consists of 15 residues. Germline values: CDR1 MNHNS, CDR2 SASEGT.

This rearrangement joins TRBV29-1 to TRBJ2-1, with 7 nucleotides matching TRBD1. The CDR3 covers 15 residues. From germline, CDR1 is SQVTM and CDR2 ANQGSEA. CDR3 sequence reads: CNVSQGSSGYNEQFF. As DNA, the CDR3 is TGCAACGTCTCACAGGGGTCTTCCGGCTACAATGAGCAGTTCTTC.

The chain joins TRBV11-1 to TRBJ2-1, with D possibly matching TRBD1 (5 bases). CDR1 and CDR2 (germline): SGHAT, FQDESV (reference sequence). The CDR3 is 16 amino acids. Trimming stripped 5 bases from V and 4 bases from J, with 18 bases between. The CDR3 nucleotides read TGTGCCAGCAGCCCCATGGAGAACCAGGGTTACAATGAGCAGTTCTTC. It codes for CASSPMENQGYNEQFF.

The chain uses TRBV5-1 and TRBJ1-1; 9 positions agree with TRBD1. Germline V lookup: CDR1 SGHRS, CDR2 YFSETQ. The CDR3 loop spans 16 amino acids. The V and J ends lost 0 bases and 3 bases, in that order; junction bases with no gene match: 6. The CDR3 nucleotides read TGCGCCAGCAGCTTGGCCGGGACAGGGAGGGACACTGAAGCTTTCTTT. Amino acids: CASSLAGTGRDTEAFF.

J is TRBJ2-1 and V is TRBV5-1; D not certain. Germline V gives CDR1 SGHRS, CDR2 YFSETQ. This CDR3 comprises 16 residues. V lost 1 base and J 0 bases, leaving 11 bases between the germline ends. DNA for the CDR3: TGCGCCAGCAGCTTGTGGCGGAAGAGCTCCTACAATGAGCAGTTCTTC. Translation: CASSLWRKSSYNEQFF.

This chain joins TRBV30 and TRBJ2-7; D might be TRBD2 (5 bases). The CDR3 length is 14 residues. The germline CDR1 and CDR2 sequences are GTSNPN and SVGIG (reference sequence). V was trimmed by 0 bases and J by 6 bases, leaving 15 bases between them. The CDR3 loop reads CAWSVFAEVGEQYF. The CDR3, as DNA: TGTGCCTGGAGTGTTTTTGCGGAGGTAGGCGAGCAGTACTTC.

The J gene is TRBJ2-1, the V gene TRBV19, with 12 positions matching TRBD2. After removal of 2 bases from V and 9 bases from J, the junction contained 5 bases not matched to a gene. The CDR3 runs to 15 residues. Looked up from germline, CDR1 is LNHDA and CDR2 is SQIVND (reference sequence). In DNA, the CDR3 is TGTGCCAGTAGTATAAGTCTAGCGGGAGGGCGTGAGCAGTTCTTC. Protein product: CASSISLAGGREQFF.

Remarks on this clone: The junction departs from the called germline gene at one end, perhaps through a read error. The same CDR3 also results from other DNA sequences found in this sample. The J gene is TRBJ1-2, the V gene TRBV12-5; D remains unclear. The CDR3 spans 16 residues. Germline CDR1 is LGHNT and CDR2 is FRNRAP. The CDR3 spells CASGLVVAGNSYGYTF. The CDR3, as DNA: TGTGCTAGTGGTCTGGTCGTCGCGGGGAATAGCTATGGCTACACCTTC.

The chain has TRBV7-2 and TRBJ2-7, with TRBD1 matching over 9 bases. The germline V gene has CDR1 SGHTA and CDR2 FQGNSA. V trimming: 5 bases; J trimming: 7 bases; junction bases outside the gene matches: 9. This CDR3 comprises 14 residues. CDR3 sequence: CASSNRGPGSEQYF. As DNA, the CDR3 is TGTGCCAGCAGCAACAGGGGGCCAGGATCGGAGCAGTACTTC.

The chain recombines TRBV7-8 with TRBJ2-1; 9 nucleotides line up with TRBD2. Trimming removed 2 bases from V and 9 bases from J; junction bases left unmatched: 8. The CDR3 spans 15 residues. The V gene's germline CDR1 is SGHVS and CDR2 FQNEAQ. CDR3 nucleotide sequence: TGTGCCAGCAGCTTATGGGTTAGCGGGGGTCGTGAGCAGTTCTTC. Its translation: CASSLWVSGGREQFF.

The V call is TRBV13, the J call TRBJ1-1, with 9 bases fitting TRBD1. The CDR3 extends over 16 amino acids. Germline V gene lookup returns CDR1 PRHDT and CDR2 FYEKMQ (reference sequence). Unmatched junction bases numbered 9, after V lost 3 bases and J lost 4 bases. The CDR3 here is CASSLGQGESGTEAFF. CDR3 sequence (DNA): TGTGCCAGCAGCTTGGGACAGGGAGAGAGTGGCACTGAAGCTTTCTTT.

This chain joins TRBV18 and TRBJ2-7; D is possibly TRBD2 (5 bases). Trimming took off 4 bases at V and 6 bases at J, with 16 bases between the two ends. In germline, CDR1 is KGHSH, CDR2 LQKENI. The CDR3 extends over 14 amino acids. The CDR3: CASSLETGAGEQYF. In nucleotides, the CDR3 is TGTGCCAGCTCACTCGAAACTGGTGCGGGCGAGCAGTACTTC.

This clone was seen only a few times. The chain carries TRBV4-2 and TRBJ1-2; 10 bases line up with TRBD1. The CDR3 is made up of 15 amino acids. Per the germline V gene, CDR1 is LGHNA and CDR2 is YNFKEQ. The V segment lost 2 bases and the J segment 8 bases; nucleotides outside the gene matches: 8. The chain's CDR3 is CASSQSRTGGWGYTF. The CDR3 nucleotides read TGTGCCAGCAGCCAATCCCGGACAGGGGGTTGGGGCTACACCTTC.

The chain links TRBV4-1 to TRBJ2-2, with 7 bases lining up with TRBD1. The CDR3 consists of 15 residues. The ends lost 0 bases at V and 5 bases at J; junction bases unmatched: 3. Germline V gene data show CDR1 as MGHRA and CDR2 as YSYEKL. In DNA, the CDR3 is TGCGCCAGCAGCCAAGAAGACAGGGAAACCGGGGAGCTGTTTTTT. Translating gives CASSQEDRETGELFF.

In DNA form, the CDR3 reads TGTGCCAGCAGCTTAGTTCGACAGGGGGCAGGGCAAGAGACCCAGTACTTC. Translating gives CASSLVRQGAGQETQYF. The chain is built from TRBV7-9 and TRBJ2-5; 10 bases match TRBD1. The CDR3 has 17 residues. Germline V lookup: CDR1 SEHNR, CDR2 FQNEAQ (reference sequence). V shed 1 base, J shed 2 bases, and the junction held 7 bases outside the gene matches.

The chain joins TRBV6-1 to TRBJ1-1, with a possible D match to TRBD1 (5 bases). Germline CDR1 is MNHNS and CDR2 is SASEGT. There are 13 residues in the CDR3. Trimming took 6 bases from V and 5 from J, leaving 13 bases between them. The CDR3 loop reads CASSFDRDTEAFF. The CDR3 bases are TGTGCCAGCAGCTTCGACAGAGATACTGAAGCTTTCTTT.

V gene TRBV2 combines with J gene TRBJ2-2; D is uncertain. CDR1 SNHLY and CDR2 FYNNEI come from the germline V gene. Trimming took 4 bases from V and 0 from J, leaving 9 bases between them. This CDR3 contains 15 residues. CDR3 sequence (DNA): TGTGCCAGCAGTGGTTGGCGGCCGAACACCGGGGAGCTGTTTTTT. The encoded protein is CASSGWRPNTGELFF.

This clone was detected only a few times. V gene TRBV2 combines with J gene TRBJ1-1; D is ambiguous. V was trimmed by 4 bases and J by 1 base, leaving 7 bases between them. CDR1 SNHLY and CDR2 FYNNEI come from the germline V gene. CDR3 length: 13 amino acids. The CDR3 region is CASSAGGNTEAFF. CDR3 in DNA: TGTGCCAGCAGTGCCGGAGGGAACACTGAAGCTTTCTTT.

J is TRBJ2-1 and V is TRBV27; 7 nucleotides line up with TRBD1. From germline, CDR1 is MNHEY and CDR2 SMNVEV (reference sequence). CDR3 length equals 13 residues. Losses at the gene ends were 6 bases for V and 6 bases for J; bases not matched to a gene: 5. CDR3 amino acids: CASSDRDRNEQFF. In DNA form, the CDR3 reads TGTGCCAGCAGCGACAGGGATCGCAATGAGCAGTTCTTC.